The following is a T cell receptor (beta chain) sequence with its context. The CDR3 sequence is 17 residues long. The V end lost 10 bases, the J end lost 0 bases, and 23 bases lay between the germline ends. Germline loops: CDR1 ENHRY, CDR2 SYGVKD. Generated by immunoSEQ multiplex PCR, the TCRdb table keeps only in-frame clones and is missing some. The sample has fewer than 2.5 million clones, under 95% seen once. The sample comes from a study of shared clonotypes between healthy human individuals. This receptor was identified in a man younger than 35 in good health. Some clones in this sample may be carry-over from other donors' samples. The sample consisted of naive CD4+ T cells from PBMCs. As for subset: CD45RA+ positively selected. This rearrangement joins TRBV10-3 to TRBJ2-3; D possibly corresponds to TRBD1 (9 bases). The CDR3 DNA reads as TGTGCCACGGGGGGGGACAGGGTAAGAGGGAGCACAGATACGCAGTATTTT. This sequence encodes CATGGDRVRGSTDTQYF.